The T cell receptor beta chain described here comes from a study of T cells in Graves' hyperthyroidism and ophthalmopathy. From RNA transcripts, TCR beta CDR3 regions were amplified. The TCR CDR3 first-round RT-PCR relied on the HTBI primer set. TCRdb processed the multiplex PCR reads anew with MiXCR; each CDR3 protein has one entry. The sample consists of about 280,000 distinct CDR3 sequences, about 25% of them appearing once. In this sample, this clonotype turned up many times. Germline V lookup: CDR1 MNHEY, CDR2 SVGAGI. The V segment lost 0 bases and the J segment 3 bases; nucleotides outside the gene matches: 1. There are 14 residues in the CDR3.

The J gene is TRBJ2-7, the V gene TRBV6-5, with 8 nucleotides matching TRBD1. The receptor was derived from a man in his forties with Graves' hyperthyroidism that later progressed to Graves' ophthalmopathy. The specimen was blood. Here the CDR3 DNA reads TGTGCCAGCAGTTACTCGGGACAGGACTACGAGCAGTACTTC. Residues: CASSYSGQDYEQYF.